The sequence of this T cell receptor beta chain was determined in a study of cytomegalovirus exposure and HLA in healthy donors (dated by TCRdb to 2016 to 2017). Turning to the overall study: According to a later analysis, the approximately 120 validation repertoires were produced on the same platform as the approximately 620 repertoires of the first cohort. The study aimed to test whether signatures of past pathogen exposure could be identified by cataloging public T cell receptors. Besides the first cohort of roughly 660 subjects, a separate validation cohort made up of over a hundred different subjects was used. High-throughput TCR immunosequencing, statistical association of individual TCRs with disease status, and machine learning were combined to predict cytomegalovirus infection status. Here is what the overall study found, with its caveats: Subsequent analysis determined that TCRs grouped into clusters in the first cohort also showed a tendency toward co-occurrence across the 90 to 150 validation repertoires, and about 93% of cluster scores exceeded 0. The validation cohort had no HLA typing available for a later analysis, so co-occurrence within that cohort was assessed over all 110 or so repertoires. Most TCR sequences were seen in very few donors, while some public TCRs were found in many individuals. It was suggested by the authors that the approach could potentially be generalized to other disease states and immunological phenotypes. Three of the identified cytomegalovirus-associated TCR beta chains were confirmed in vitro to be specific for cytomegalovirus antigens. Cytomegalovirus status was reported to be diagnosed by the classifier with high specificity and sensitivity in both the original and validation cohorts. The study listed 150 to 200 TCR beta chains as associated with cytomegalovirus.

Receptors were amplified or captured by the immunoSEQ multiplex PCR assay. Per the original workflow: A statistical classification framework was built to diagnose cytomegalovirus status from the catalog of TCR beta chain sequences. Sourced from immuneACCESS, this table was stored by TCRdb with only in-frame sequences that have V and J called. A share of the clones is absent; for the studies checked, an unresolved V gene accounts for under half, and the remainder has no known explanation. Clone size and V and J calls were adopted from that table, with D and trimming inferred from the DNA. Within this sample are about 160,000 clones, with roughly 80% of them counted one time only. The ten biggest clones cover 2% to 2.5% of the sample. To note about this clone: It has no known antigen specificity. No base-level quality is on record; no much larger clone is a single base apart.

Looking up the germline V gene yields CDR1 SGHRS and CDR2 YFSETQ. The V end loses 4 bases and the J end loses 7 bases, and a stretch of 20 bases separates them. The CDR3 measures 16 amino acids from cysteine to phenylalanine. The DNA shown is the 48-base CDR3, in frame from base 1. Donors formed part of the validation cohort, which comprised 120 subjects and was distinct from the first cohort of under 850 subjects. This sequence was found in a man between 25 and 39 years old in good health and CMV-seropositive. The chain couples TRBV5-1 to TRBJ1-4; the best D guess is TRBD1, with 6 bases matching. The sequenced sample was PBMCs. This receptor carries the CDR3 CASSTSGDGYVEKLFF. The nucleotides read TGCGCCAGCAGCACCTCAGGGGATGGGTACGTTGAAAAACTGTTTTTT. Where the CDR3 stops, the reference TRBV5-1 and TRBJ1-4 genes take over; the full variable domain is KAGVTQTPRYLIKTRGQQVTLSCSPISGHRSVSWYQQTPGQGLQFLFEYFSETQRNKGNFPGRFSGRQFSNSRSEMNVSTLELGDSALYLCASSTSGDGYVEKLFFGSGTQLSVL.